This T cell receptor beta chain was identified during a study of yellow fever vaccine responses in identical twins. Turning to this clonotype: What it binds is not known.

Study-level points and caveats: Reports say the vaccine T cell response in twins looked partly convergent and partly personalized.

The length of the CDR3 is 14 residues. Between the trimmed V and J ends, which lost 7 bases and 3 bases, there was a span of 16 bases. Via MiXCR, TCRdb re-called the RT-PCR reads, giving one row per CDR3 protein. Found here are roughly 20,000 distinct CDR3 sequences, 55% to 70% of them singletons; the top ten hold 2.2%. The clonotype comes from a woman under 30 who received the yellow fever vaccine. Sequences were derived from T cells from blood (PBMCs), unsorted or a sorted subset (not recorded which), sampled before or after yellow fever vaccination (not recorded which). This rearrangement joins TRBV12-3 or TRBV12-4 to TRBJ2-7, with no clear D. The CDR3 bases are TGTGCCAGCACGGAGCGAGAGAAGGGCTACGAGCAGTACTTC. This translates into CASTEREKGYEQYF.